This is a list of T cell receptor beta chains from one sample in a study of T cell responses to AZD1222 COVID-19 vaccine. Sequenced by immunoSEQ multiplex PCR; TCRdb stores in-frame clones only, minus some. This sample yields 130,000 to 150,000 clones, of which approximately 93% are seen a single time; about 12% belongs to the top ten. Here the sequenced sample was peripheral blood, taken after recovery from COVID-19. The receptor source for this set is an adult who had recovered from COVID-19. CDR3s include the opening cysteine and the closing phenylalanine or tryptophan.

J gene,V gene,CDR3 protein
TRBJ2-3,TRBV5-1,CASRTTSGKTDTQYF
TRBJ2-2,TRBV11-2,CASSLGQMNTGELFF
TRBJ2-3,TRBV5-1,CASSALAGRQTSTDTQYF
TRBJ1-4,TRBV7-9,CASSPDGGNEKLFF
TRBJ2-7,TRBV6-5,CASRARDRSSYEQYF
TRBJ1-1,TRBV6-5,CASSYTTGGYTEAFF
TRBJ1-2,TRBV5-4,CASSRKPNLYGYTF
TRBJ1-4,TRBV9,CASSVDGTNEKLFF
TRBJ2-2,TRBV21-1,CASRSWRERRDGELFF
TRBJ2-3,TRBV19,CASSLSGYTDTQYF
TRBJ1-2,TRBV9,CASSVSGVDYGYTF
TRBJ2-1,TRBV20-1,CSASGTSGSSYNEQFF
TRBJ2-1,TRBV4-2,CASSQDPSGSLNEQFF
TRBJ2-5,TRBV7-8,CASSHRALAGVSETQYF
TRBJ1-5,TRBV7-9,CASSLSRGGYYQPQHF
TRBJ2-3,TRBV7-3,CASSLEASTDTQYF
TRBJ1-1,TRBV6-1,CASSEPWDLNTEAFF
TRBJ1-2,TRBV5-4,CASSRDSNYGYTF
TRBJ1-5,TRBV7-9,CASSLQTENQPQHF
TRBJ1-1,TRBV28,CASSSSRTSSAEAFF
TRBJ2-2,TRBV11-3,CASSSDRGPNTGELFF
TRBJ1-2,TRBV19,CASRTSGTDYGYTF
TRBJ1-5,TRBV19,CASSIAALSQGIGNQPQHF
TRBJ2-2,TRBV5-5,CASSLSWELFF
TRBJ2-7,TRBV5-3,CARSLGTRVSEQYF
TRBJ2-7,TRBV7-3,CASSPGDRYEQYF
TRBJ2-1,TRBV19,CASSLGLVGGNEQFF